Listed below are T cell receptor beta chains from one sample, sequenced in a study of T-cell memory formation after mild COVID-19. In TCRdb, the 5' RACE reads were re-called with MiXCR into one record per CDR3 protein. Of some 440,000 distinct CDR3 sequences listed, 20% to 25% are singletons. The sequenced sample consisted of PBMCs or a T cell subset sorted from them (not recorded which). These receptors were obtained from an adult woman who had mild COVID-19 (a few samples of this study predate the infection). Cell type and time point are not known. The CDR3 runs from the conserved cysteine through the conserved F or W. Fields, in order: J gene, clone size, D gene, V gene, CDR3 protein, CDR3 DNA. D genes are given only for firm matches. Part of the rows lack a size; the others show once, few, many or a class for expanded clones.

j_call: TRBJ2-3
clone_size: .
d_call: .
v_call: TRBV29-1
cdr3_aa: CSVDAGIYTDTQYF
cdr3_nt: TGCAGCGTTGACGCCGGGATTTACACAGATACGCAGTATTTT

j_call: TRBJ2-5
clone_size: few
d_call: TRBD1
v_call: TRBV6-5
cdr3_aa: CASSYLSRGLDQETQYF
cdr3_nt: TGTGCCAGCAGTTACCTGAGCAGGGGGCTGGACCAAGAGACCCAGTACTTC

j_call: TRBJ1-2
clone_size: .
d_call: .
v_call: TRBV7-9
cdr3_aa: CASSPGDRGYTF
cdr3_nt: TGTGCCAGCAGCCCCGGGGACCGCGGCTACACCTTC

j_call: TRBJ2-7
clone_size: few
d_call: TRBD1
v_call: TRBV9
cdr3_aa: CASSVGGTASLGSYEQYF
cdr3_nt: TGTGCCAGCAGCGTAGGGGGGACAGCGTCCCTAGGTAGCTACGAGCAGTACTTC

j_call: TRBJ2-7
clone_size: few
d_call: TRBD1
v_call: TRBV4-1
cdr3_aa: CASAPGQGDHYEQYF
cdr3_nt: TGCGCCAGCGCCCCAGGACAGGGGGACCACTACGAGCAGTACTTC

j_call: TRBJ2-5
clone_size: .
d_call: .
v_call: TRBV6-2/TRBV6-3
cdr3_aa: CASGVIGSQETQYF
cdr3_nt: TGTGCCAGCGGAGTAATCGGGTCCCAAGAGACCCAGTACTTC

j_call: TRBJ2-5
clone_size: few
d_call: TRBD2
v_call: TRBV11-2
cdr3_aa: CASSGLAQETQYF
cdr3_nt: TGTGCCAGCAGCGGACTAGCGCAAGAGACCCAGTACTTC

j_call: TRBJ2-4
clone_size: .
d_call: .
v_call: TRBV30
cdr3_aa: CAWIPRVKNIQYF
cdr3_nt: TGTGCCTGGATACCCAGGGTCAAAAACATTCAGTACTTC

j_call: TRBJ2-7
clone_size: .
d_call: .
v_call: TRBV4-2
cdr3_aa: CASSQGTTTYEQYF
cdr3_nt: TGTGCCAGCAGCCAAGGGACTACAACCTACGAGCAGTACTTC

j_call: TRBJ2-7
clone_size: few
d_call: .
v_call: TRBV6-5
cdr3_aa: CASSYSPPEQYF
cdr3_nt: TGTGCCAGCAGTTACTCCCCGCCCGAGCAGTACTTC

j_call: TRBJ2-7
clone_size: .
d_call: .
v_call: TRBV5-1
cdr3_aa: CASSLAQGMSYEQYF
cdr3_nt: TGCGCCAGCAGCTTGGCTCAGGGGATGTCCTACGAGCAGTACTTC

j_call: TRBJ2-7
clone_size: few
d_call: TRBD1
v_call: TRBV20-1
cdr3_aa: CSASNPGTVGYEQYF
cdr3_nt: TGCAGTGCTAGCAATCCCGGGACAGTCGGCTACGAGCAGTACTTC

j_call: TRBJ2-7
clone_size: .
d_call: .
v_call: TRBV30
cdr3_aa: CAWSDSTYEQYF
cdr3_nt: TGTGCCTGGAGCGACAGTACCTACGAGCAGTACTTC

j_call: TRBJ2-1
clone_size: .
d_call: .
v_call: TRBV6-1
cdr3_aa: CASSEAERSYNEQFF
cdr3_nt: TGTGCCAGCAGTGAAGCTGAGAGGTCCTACAATGAGCAGTTCTTC

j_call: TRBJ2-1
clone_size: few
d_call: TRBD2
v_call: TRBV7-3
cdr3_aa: CASSPGLAGSNEQFF
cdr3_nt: TGTGCCAGCAGCCCGGGACTAGCGGGAAGTAATGAGCAGTTCTTC

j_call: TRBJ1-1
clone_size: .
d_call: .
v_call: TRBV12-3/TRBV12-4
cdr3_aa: CASRTLGRVTEAFF
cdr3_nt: TGTGCCAGCAGGACTTTAGGGAGAGTCACTGAAGCTTTCTTT

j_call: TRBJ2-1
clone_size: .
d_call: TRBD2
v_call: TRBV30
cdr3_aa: CAWSVLGLAGVTYNEQFF
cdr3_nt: TGTGCCTGGAGTGTACTGGGACTAGCGGGAGTTACCTACAATGAGCAGTTCTTC

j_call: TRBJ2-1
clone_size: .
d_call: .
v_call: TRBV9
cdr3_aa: CASSHTSGAQRVGWVF
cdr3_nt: TGTGCCAGCAGCCACACATCCGGGGCTCAAAGGGTTGGCTGGGTCTTC

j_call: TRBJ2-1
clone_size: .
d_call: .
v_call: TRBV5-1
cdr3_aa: CASSSRNGSNEQFF
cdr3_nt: TGCGCCAGCAGTAGCCGGAACGGGTCCAATGAGCAGTTCTTC

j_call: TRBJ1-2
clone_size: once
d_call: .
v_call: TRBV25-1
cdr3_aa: CASSREVQPSGGYTF
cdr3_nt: TGTGCCAGCAGTCGAGAGGTCCAACCGTCGGGGGGCTACACCTTC

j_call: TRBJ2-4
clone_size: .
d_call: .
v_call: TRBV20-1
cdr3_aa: CSANRDLQKNIQYF
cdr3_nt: TGCAGTGCTAACCGGGACCTACAAAAAAACATTCAGTACTTC

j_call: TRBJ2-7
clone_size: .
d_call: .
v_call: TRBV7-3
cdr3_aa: CASSLDPGPLYEQYF
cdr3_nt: TGTGCCAGCAGCTTAGACCCGGGGCCGCTTTACGAGCAGTACTTC